One T cell receptor beta chain is described in this entry. This clone was seen only once. No antigen is known for it. No much larger clone is present one base from it, and per-base qualities are unavailable. V is clipped by 1 base and J by 3 bases, and the sequence between their germline boundaries is 10 bases long. There are 15 amino acids in the CDR3, from cysteine to phenylalanine inclusive. Only the CDR3 portion is preserved as DNA: 45 bases, with reading frame beginning at the first base. Looking up the germline V gene yields CDR1 SGHRS and CDR2 YFSETQ. Using the deep immunoSEQ assay, TCR CDR3 regions were amplified from genomic DNA by multiplex PCR. Extracted genomic DNA from each cell subset was spread evenly across all wells of several immunoSEQ 96-well plates, with each plate serving as a replicate. For sorted subsets, roughly 190 ng of genomic DNA, equivalent to about 30,000 T cell genomes, went into each replicate PCR. Purified libraries were measured with a Qubit 3.0 fluorometer, size-checked on a Bioanalyzer 2100, and measured again with the KAPA Library Quantification kit. Each immunoSEQ 96-well plate was sequenced on its own single-read 150-cycle Illumina NextSeq 550 flow cell. In the paper's pipeline: Because the immunoSEQ output held only junctional sequences and lacked quality scores, the filtering could not match the filtering applied to full-length reads. Sequences were annotated with PyIR, a Python wrapper for IgBLAST v1.9, using IMGT germline references to assign V/J genes and CDR3. Reads with weak V/J assignments (E-value above 1e-6), missing CDR3, stop codons, out-of-frame junctions, or ambiguous translated residues were removed. V3J clonotypes were defined as sequences sharing an identical inferred V gene, J gene, and CDR3 amino acid sequence. The percentage overlap between two repertoires was calculated by dividing the number of shared unique clonotypes by the size of the smaller repertoire. RTK rarefaction, the Chao1 estimator, and Recon v2.1 estimates of unobserved clonotypes were used to assess repertoire richness. For all TCRbeta clonotypes obtained by the gDNA method from four donors, generation probabilities were computed with OLGA. TCRdb obtained this table from immuneACCESS and retained in-frame rearrangements with V and J assigned. These tables miss some clones; where compared with another copy, unresolved V genes account for less than half of the shortfall, and the remainder is unexplained. V and J calls and clone size come straight from that table; D and trimming were deduced from the DNA. This sample holds approximately 500,000 clones; approximately 95% were observed only once. Of the sample, 0.05% to 0.07% falls within the top ten clones.

The record originates from a study of shared clonotypes between healthy human individuals (dated by TCRdb to the early 2020s). Context from the whole study: A couple of women and a few men aged 18 to 49 years were included in the cohort. Per donor, leukapheresis produced somewhere between about 0.8 and 9 billion PBMCs. Different laboratories and diverse techniques were used to prepare libraries and sequence TCR repertoires, to increase sequencing depth and limit assay-specific biases. To estimate repertoire size and how much clonotypes are shared between individuals, the study performed deep sequencing of blood TCR repertoires from about 5 healthy adults. For each donor, CD4 naive and CD4 memory were each run on three plates, CD8 naive on two plates, and CD8 memory on one plate.

The investigation overall reported the following: Even with the large sequencing depth, rarefaction of the sorted-subset datasets indicated that sequencing was incomplete. Across a few donors, roughly 5% of naive CD4, approximately 3.6% of naive CD8, 2.3% of memory CD4, and 0.4% of memory CD8 clonotypes were shared. Naive subsets generally had larger estimated clonotype richness than memory subsets. Compared with non-shared clonotypes, clonotypes shared by all four sorted-subset donors had higher generation probabilities. Only blood was sampled, and tissue TCR repertoires likely differ from those in blood. Based on pairwise subsampling, the degree of clonotype sharing among donors was expected to be affected by sequencing depth. Because the study included a small number of donors, the genetic and exposure-history diversity represented was limited.

Healthy HIV-negative adults with no recently reported acute infections or vaccinations were included as donors. Only Caucasian adults living in Nashville, Tennessee, USA were represented among the donors. Magnetic negative selection was used to enrich CD4+ T cells, after which naive cells were positively selected on CD45RA and the negative fraction became the memory subset. Blood was collected by leukapheresis, and PBMCs were isolated by Ficoll-Histopaque density gradient centrifugation and then cryopreserved in liquid nitrogen vapor phase. Purity and quantity of every magnetically sorted T cell population were checked by analytical flow cytometry. Each sorted fraction had its genomic DNA isolated and then quantified by UV absorbance on a Nanodrop 2000c.

The receptor comes from a woman between 25 and 40 years old in good health. The rearranged segments are TRBV5-1 and TRBJ2-2, with TRBD2 as a weak D call on 5 bases. Material for sequencing was naive CD4+ T cells sorted from blood. The sample's cell subset or site label, in plain terms: CD45RA+ positively selected. The nucleotide sequence reads as follows: TGCGCCAGCAGCTTGCACGGGGTGGACACCGGGGAGCTGTTTTTT. Its protein is CASSLHGVDTGELFF. The CDR3, completed at both ends by the reference TRBV5-1 and TRBJ2-2 genes, gives the full variable domain KAGVTQTPRYLIKTRGQQVTLSCSPISGHRSVSWYQQTPGQGLQFLFEYFSETQRNKGNFPGRFSGRQFSNSRSEMNVSTLELGDSALYLCASSLHGVDTGELFFGEGSRLTVL.